A selection of T cell receptor beta chains follows, all from one sample in a study of control samples from healthy donors and cancer patients. The data were produced by immunoSEQ multiplex PCR, yet TCRdb's version contains in-frame clones alone and is incomplete. The table includes roughly 120,000 clones, approximately 89% detected once. The sequenced material came from blood. These receptor sequences come from a young woman in good health. Both conserved end residues are trimmed from each CDR3. Size tells how often a clone was seen (once, few, many) or the class of an expanded clone, and some rows leave it out.

abundance	len	v_gene	j_gene	CDR3aa
-	11	TRBV7-3	TRBJ1-1	ATAVTGGAEAF
-	14	TRBV13	TRBJ2-7	ASSSSVLAGGEEQY
-	15	TRBV5-5	TRBJ2-7	ASSFGQGAVRPYEQY
-	13	TRBV6-6	TRBJ2-2	ASSFSGGATGELF
-	9	TRBV2	TRBJ1-1	ASRDRNEAF
-	14	TRBV7-9	TRBJ1-1	ASSWGIDRFNTEAF
-	10	TRBV24-1	TRBJ1-2	ATSDPGSGYT
-	9	TRBV20-1	TRBJ1-1	SAWGNTEAF
-	11	TRBV27	TRBJ2-4	ASSLSPSQVPT
-	17	TRBV7-8	TRBJ2-2	ASSFFSGLAGVNTGELF
-	16	TRBV18	TRBJ2-7	ASSPPIRDRGRSYEQY
-	13	TRBV7-7	TRBJ2-1	ASSLTSGSGYEQF
-	14	TRBV5-4	TRBJ2-7	ASSPVAGTGGHEQY
-	12	TRBV5-4	TRBJ1-2	ASRMDRATYGYT
-	11	TRBV6-5	TRBJ2-7	ASSWDGVNEQY
once	14	TRBV2	TRBJ2-5	ASTPGGAGGGETQY
-	12	TRBV6-2/TRBV6-3	TRBJ2-3	ASSYGQSTDTQY
-	13	TRBV10-3	TRBJ2-3	AIRAGVSSTDTQY
-	12	TRBV4-2	TRBJ1-1	ASSQETLNTEAF
-	11	TRBV24-1	TRBJ1-2	ATSVAGGNGYT
-	13	TRBV4-3	TRBJ1-1	ASSQDRVSPLEAF
-	12	TRBV3-1/TRBV3-2	TRBJ2-7	ASSRGTGVYEQY
-	11	TRBV28	TRBJ1-2	ASTLDPGYGYT
-	11	TRBV4-3	TRBJ1-4	ASSQVPDEKLF
few	12	TRBV7-9	TRBJ2-7	ASSSRDRGYEQY
-	15	TRBV9	TRBJ1-2	ASSVGGSGQVFGGYT
-	14	TRBV2	TRBJ2-2	ASTPRASGSTGELF
-	12	TRBV19	TRBJ2-1	ASSRVGGYNEQF
-	13	TRBV28	TRBJ1-2	ASSPGQRINYGYT
-	13	TRBV5-5	TRBJ1-1	ASSLSSLQRGEAF
few	12	TRBV11-2	TRBJ1-5	ASSFPGPDQPQH
-	13	TRBV7-8	TRBJ2-3	ASRPKRDARDTQY
-	11	TRBV6-5	TRBJ2-2	ASSYEGSGELF
few	15	TRBV18	TRBJ2-2	ASSPMTGRRNTGELF
-	14	TRBV5-1	TRBJ1-2	ASRDAATDRRYGYT
-	13	TRBV29-1	TRBJ2-2	SVVYTGGYTGELF
once	17	TRBV27	TRBJ2-7	ASSSIPYINRGQVEEQY
-	12	TRBV2	TRBJ2-1	ASSVRGGGGEQF
-	11	TRBV24-1	TRBJ2-3	ATRALSTDTQY
-	9	TRBV20-1	TRBJ2-7	SARFLYEQY
-	11	TRBV30	TRBJ1-1	AWRPTGGVEAF
-	14	TRBV5-1	TRBJ2-5	ASSWDYQMGQETQY
-	12	TRBV7-9	TRBJ2-3	ASSLVQGTDTQY
-	14	TRBV6-5	TRBJ1-2	ASSYRSGDPYYGYT
-	14	TRBV28	TRBJ2-7	ASSLWASGSSYEQY
-	14	TRBV9	TRBJ2-3	ASSDRTSGDTDTQY
-	13	TRBV7-2	TRBJ2-3	ASSLSGLLTDTQY
-	12	TRBV3-1/TRBV3-2	TRBJ2-1	ASSLKGSNNEQF
-	17	TRBV7-3	TRBJ2-2	ASSLVGLAGATNTGELF
-	10	TRBV18	TRBJ1-1	ASSRVGTEAF
-	12	TRBV10-3	TRBJ1-2	AIKPGQGSYGYT
-	14	TRBV5-4	TRBJ2-1	ASSYGTSGSLNEQF
few	9	TRBV2	TRBJ1-2	ASSLTGGYT
-	13	TRBV28	TRBJ1-2	ASSSTGLGWYGYT
-	11	TRBV30	TRBJ2-1	AWSLSGGNEQF